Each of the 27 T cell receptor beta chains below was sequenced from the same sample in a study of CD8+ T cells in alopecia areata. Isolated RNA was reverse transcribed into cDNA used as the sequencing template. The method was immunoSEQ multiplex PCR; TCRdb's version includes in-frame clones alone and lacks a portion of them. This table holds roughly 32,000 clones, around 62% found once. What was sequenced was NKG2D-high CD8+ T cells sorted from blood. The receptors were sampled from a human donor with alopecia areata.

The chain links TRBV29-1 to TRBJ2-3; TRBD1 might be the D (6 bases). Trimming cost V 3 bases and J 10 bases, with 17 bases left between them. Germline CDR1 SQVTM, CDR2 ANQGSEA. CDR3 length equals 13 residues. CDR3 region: CSVDSDRRMPQYF. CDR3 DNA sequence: TGCAGCGTTGACAGTGACAGGCGGATGCCGCAGTATTTT.

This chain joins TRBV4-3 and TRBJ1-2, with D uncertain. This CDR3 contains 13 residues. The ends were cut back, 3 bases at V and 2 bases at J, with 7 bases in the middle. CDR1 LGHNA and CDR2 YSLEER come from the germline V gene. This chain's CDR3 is CASSQAANYGYTF. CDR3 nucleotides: TGCGCCAGCAGCCAGGCGGCGAACTATGGCTACACCTTC.

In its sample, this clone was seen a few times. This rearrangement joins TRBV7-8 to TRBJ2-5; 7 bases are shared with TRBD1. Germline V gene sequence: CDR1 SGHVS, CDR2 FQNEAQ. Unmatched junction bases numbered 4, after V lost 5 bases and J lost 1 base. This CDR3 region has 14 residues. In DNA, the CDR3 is TGTGCCAGCAGCCCTTGGGACAGCCAAGAGACCCAGTACTTC. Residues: CASSPWDSQETQYF.

CDR3 sequence reads: CASSHWTLQETQYF. The CDR3 DNA follows: TGTGCCAGCAGCCATTGGACACTACAAGAGACCCAGTACTTC. The V and J genes are TRBV14 and TRBJ2-5, with a weak D call TRBD1 (5 bases). CDR3 length: 14 amino acids. CDR1 is SGHDN, CDR2 FVKESK, per germline. The V end was cut by 3 bases, the J end by 2 bases, with 10 bases between.

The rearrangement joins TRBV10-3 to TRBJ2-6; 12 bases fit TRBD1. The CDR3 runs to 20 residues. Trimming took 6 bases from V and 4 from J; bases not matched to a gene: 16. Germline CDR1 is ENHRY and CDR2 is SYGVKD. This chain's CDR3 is CAISPPPGQGASSGANVLTF. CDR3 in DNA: TGTGCCATCAGCCCCCCTCCGGGACAGGGGGCGTCTTCCGGGGCCAACGTCCTGACTTTC.

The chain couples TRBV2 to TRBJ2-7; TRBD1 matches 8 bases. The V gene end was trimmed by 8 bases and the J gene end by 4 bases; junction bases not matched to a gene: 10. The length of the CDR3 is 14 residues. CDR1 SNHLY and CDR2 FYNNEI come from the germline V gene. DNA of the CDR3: TGTGCCAGCCAGGGGAGGCAGGGGGCTTACGAGCAGTACTTC. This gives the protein CASQGRQGAYEQYF. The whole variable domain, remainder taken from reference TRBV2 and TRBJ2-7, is EPEVTQTPSHQVTQMGQEVILRCVPISNHLYFYWYRQILGQKVEFLVSFYNNEISEKSEIFDDQFSVERPDGSNFTLKIRSTKLEDSAMYFCASQGRQGAYEQYFGPGTRLTVT.

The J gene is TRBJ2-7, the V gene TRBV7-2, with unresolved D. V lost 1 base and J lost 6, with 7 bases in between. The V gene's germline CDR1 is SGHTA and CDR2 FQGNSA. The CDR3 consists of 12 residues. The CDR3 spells CASSLVGPEQYF. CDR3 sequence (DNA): TGTGCCAGCAGCTTAGTGGGTCCCGAGCAGTACTTC. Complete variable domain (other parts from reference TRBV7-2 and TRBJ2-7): GAGVSQSPSNKVTEKGKDVELRCDPISGHTALYWYRQSLGQGLEFLIYFQGNSAPDKSGLPSDRFSAERTGGSVSTLTIQRTQQEDSAVYLCASSLVGPEQYFGPGTRLTVT.

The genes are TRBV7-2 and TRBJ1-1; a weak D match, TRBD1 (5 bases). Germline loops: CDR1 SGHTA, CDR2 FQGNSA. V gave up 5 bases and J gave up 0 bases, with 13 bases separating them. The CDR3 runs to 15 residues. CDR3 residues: CASSRRGALNTEAFF. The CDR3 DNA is TGTGCCAGCAGCCGAAGAGGGGCCCTGAACACTGAAGCTTTCTTT.

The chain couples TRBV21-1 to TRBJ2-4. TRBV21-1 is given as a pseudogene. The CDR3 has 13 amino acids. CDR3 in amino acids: CATDAGTENIQYF. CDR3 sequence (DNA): TGTGCCACCGACGCCGGGACGGAAAACATTCAGTACTTC.

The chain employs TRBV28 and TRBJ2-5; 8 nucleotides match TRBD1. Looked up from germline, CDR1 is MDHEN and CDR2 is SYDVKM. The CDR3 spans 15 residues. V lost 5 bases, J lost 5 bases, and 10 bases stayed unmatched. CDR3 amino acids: CASSPRTGLRETQYF. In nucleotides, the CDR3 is TGTGCCAGCAGTCCGCGGACAGGGCTAAGGGAGACCCAGTACTTC.

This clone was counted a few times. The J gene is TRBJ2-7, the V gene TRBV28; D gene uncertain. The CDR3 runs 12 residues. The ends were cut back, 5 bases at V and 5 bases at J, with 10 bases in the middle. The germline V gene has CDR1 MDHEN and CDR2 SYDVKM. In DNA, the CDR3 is TGTGCCAGCAGTGACGAAGAAGACGAGCAGTACTTC. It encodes CASSDEEDEQYF. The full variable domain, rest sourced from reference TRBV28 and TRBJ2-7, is DVKVTQSSRYLVKRTGEKVFLECVQDMDHENMFWYRQDPGLGLRLIYFSYDVKMKEKGDIPEGYSVSREKKERFSLILESASTNQTSMYLCASSDEEDEQYFGPGTRLTVT.

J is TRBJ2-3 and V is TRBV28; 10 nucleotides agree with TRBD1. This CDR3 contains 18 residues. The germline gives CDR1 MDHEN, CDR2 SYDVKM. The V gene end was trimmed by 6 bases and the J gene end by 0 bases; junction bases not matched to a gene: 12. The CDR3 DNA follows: TGTGCCAGCAGCCCGGGACAGGGGCGCGTTTCTAGCACAGATACGCAGTATTTT. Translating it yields CASSPGQGRVSSTDTQYF.

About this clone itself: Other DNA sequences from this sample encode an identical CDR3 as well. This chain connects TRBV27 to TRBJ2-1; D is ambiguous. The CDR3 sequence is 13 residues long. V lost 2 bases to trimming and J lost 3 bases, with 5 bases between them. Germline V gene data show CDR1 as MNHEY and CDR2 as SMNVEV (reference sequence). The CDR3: CASSLDHYNEQFF. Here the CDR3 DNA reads TGTGCCAGCAGTTTAGATCACTACAATGAGCAGTTCTTC.

In nucleotides, the CDR3 is TGTGCCAGCAGGAGTGAGGCCCAGTACTTC. Encoded protein: CASRSEAQYF. The V and J genes are TRBV5-8 and TRBJ2-5; no firm D call. V shed 5 bases and J shed 9 bases, with 8 bases lying between them. CDR1 SGHTS and CDR2 YDEGEE come from the germline V gene. The CDR3 has 10 amino acids.

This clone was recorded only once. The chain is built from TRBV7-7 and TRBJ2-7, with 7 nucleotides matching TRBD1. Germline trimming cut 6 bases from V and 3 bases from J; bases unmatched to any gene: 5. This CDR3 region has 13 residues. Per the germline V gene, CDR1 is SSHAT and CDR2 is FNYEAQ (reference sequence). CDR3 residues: CASSYRDSYEQYF. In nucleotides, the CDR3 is TGTGCCAGCAGTTATCGGGACAGCTACGAGCAGTACTTC.

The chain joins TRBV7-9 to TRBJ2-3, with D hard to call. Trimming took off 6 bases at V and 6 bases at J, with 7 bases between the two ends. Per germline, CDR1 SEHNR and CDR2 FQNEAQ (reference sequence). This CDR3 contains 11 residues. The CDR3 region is CASSYPDTQYF. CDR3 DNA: TGTGCCAGCAGTTATCCGGATACGCAGTATTTT.

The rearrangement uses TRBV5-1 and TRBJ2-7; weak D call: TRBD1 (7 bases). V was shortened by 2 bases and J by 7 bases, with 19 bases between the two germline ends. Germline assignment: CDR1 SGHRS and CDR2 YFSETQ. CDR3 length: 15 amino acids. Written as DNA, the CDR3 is TGCGCCAGCAGCTTTTATCAGGGGGACTCCGGGGAGCAGTACTTC. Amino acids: CASSFYQGDSGEQYF.

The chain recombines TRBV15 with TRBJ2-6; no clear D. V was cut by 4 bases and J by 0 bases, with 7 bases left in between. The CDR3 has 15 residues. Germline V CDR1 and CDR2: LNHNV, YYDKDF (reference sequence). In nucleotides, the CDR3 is TGTGCCACCAGCAAGCAGGCCTCTGGGGCCAACGTCCTGACTTTC. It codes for CATSKQASGANVLTF. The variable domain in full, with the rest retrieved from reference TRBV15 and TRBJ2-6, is DAMVIQNPRYQVTQFGKPVTLSCSQTLNHNVMYWYQQKSSQAPKLLFHYYDKDFNNEADTPDNFQSRRPNTSFCFLDIRSPGLGDTAMYLCATSKQASGANVLTFGAGSRLTVL.

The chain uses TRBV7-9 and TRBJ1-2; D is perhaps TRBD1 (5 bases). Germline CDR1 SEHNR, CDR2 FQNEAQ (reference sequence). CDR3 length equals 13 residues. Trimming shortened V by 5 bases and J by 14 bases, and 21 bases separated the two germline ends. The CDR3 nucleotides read TGTGCCAGCAGCCCCAGGGCGCGGCCCATGGGTACCTTC. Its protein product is CASSPRARPMGTF.

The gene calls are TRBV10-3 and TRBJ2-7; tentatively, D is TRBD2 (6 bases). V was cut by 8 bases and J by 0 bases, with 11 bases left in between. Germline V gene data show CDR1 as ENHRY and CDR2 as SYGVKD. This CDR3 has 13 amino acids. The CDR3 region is CAIRTGVSYEQYF. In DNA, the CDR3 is TGTGCCATCCGAACGGGAGTCTCCTACGAGCAGTACTTC.

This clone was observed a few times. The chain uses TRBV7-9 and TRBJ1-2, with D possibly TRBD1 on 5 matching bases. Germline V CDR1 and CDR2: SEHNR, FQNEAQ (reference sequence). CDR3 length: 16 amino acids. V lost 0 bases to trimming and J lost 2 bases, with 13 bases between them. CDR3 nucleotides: TGTGCCAGCAGCTTAGCGCCCGGGGGACCAAACTATGGCTACACCTTC. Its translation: CASSLAPGGPNYGYTF.

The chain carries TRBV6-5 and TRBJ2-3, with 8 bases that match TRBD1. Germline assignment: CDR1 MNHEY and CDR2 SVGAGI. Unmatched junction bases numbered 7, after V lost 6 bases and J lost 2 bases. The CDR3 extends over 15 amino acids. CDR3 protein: CASSRTGRYTDTQYF. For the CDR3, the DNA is TGTGCCAGCAGCCGGACAGGGCGCTACACAGATACGCAGTATTTT.

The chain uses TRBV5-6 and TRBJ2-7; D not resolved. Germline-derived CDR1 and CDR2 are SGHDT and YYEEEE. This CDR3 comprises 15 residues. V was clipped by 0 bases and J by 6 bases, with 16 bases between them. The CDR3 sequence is CASSLEVGRNLEQYF. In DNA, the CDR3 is TGTGCCAGCAGCTTGGAAGTCGGCAGAAACCTCGAGCAGTACTTC. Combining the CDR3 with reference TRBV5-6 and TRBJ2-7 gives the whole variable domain DAGVTQSPTHLIKTRGQQVTLRCSPKSGHDTVSWYQQALGQGPQFIFQYYEEEERQRGNFPDRFSGHQFPNYSSELNVNALLLGDSALYLCASSLEVGRNLEQYFGPGTRLTVT.

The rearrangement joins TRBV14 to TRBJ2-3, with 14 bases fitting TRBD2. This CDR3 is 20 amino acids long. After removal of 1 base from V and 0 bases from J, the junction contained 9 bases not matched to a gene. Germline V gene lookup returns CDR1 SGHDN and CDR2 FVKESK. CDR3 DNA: TGTGCCAGCAGCCAAGGCCCCCGACTAGCGGGGGGGCCTAGCACAGATACGCAGTATTTT. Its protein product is CASSQGPRLAGGPSTDTQYF.

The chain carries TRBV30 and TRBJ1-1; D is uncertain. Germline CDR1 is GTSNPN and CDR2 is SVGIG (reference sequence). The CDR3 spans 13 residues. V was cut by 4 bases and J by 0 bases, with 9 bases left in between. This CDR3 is CAWTHGLNTEAFF. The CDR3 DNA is TGTGCCTGGACGCACGGGTTGAACACTGAAGCTTTCTTT. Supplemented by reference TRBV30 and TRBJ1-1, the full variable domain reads SQTIHQWPATLVQPVGSPLSLECTVEGTSNPNLYWYRQAAGRGLQLLFYSVGIGQISSEVPQNLSASRPQDRQFILSSKKLLLSDSGFYLCAWTHGLNTEAFFGQGTRLTVV.

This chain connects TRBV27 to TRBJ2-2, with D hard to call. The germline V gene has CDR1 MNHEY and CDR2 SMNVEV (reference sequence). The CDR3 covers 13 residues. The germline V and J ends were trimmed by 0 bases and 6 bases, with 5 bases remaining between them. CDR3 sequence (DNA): TGTGCCAGCAGTTTATCAGGGCCCGGGGAGCTGTTTTTT. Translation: CASSLSGPGELFF.

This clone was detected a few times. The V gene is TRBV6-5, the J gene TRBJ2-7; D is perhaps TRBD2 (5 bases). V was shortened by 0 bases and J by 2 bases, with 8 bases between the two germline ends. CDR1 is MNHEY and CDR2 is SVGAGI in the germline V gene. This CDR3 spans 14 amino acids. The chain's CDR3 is CASSYSWRTYEQYF. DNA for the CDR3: TGTGCCAGCAGTTACTCTTGGAGGACCTACGAGCAGTACTTC.